This TCR beta chain appears in the sequencing data of a study of T cell responses to AZD1222 COVID-19 vaccine. Study-level points and caveats: Vaccination with two AZD1222 doses was followed by a rise in Spike-specific TCR breadth and depth.

Turning to this clone: What it binds is unknown.

Clones were sequenced by immunoSEQ multiplex PCR, and TCRdb holds only the in-frame ones, with some missing. Altogether 250,000 to 300,000 clones are present, 90% to 95% being singletons, with the ten largest covering 0.55%. Germline V gene sequence: CDR1 GTSNPN, CDR2 SVGIG (reference sequence). V dropped 3 bases and J dropped 0; count of bases not matched to a gene: 7. The length of the CDR3 is 16 residues. Pooled in the analysis were second doses at about 4 or about 12 weeks. The receptor's source is an adult who received the AZD1222 COVID-19 vaccine. This chain connects TRBV30 to TRBJ2-3, with 9 nucleotides matching TRBD2. The sequences come from peripheral blood, collected 28 days after the second AZD1222 dose. This CDR3 reads CAWSPGLASSTDTQYF. The CDR3 coding sequence is TGTGCCTGGAGCCCCGGACTAGCGTCTAGCACAGATACGCAGTATTTT.